The next 26 T cell receptor beta chains were all read from a single sample in a study of T cells in Graves' hyperthyroidism and ophthalmopathy. RNA transcripts yielded amplified TCR beta CDR3 regions. A first-round RT-PCR of the TCR CDR3 used the HTBI primer set. TCRdb redid the calling of the multiplex PCR reads with MiXCR, one entry per CDR3 protein. Found here are 500,000 to 750,000 distinct CDR3 sequences, about 43% of them singletons; the top ten hold about 8.3%. Sequencing used peripheral blood or thyroid tissue (not recorded which). These receptors originate from a woman younger than 35 with Graves' hyperthyroidism.

This clonotype was found many times. This chain joins TRBV2 and TRBJ1-1; TRBD1 matches 10 bases. CDR3 length: 11 amino acids. V was clipped by 8 bases and J by 8 bases; unmatched bases: 2. Germline values: CDR1 SNHLY, CDR2 FYNNEI. CDR3 in DNA: TGTGCCAGCGTGACAGGGGGCGAAGCTTTCTTT. Translation: CASVTGGEAFF.

The chain uses TRBV7-8 and TRBJ1-2; 7 bases are shared with TRBD1. CDR1 is SGHVS and CDR2 is FQNEAQ in the germline V gene. The CDR3 runs 11 residues. V was clipped by 10 bases and J by 8 bases; unmatched bases: 7. CDR3 DNA: TGTGCCACCGAACAGGGGAAGGGCTACACCTTC. Translated: CATEQGKGYTF.

V and J are TRBV6-4 and TRBJ1-2; TRBD1 matches at 7 bases. This CDR3 region has 13 residues. V was pared by 8 bases and J by 7 bases, with 10 bases of the junction left unmatched. Per germline, CDR1 MRHNA and CDR2 SNTAGT. The CDR3 DNA follows: TGTGCCAGCGGTAGGGACAGTGGTGGTGGCTACACCTTC. As protein: CASGRDSGGGYTF.

On this clonotype itself: Just one base apart from a much larger clone, this may be a read error. The CDR3 spells CASSQDDTGELFF. The CDR3 coding sequence is TGTGCCAGCAGCCAAGATGACACCGGGGAGCTGTTTTTT. V is TRBV3-1 and J is TRBJ2-2; D ambiguous. There are 13 residues in the CDR3. CDR1 and CDR2 (germline): LGHDT, YNNKEL (reference sequence). With 0 bases removed from V and 3 bases from J, the gap between germline ends came to 2 bases. Full variable domain (missing parts from reference TRBV3-1 and TRBJ2-2): DTAVSQTPKYLVTQMGNDKSIKCEQNLGHDTMYWYKQDSKKFLKIMFSYNNKELIINETVPNRFSPKSPDKAHLNLHINSLELGDSAVYFCASSQDDTGELFFGEGSRLTVL.

The chain employs TRBV18 and TRBJ2-5; 10 positions match TRBD2. The germline CDR1 and CDR2 sequences are KGHSH and LQKENI. V was pared by 2 bases and J by 2 bases, with 11 bases of the junction left unmatched. The CDR3 is 18 residues long. The CDR3 DNA reads as TGTGCCAGCTCACCAGGCGCTAGCGGGAGTTGGGGGCAAGAGACCCAGTACTTC. Its protein product is CASSPGASGSWGQETQYF.

This clonotype was seen only once. V and J are TRBV29-1 and TRBJ1-5, with no clear D. The germline CDR1 and CDR2 sequences are SQVTM and ANQGSEA. CDR3 length equals 12 residues. The V and J ends lost 0 bases and 7 bases respectively, with 7 bases between them. The CDR3: CSVEEVGQPQHF. The CDR3 DNA follows: TGCAGCGTTGAAGAGGTGGGACAGCCCCAGCATTTT.

This rearrangement joins TRBV15 to TRBJ2-7; D not certain. The CDR3 has 16 residues. Germline-derived CDR1 and CDR2 are LNHNV and YYDKDF (reference sequence). V was shortened by 0 bases and J by 3 bases, with 15 bases between the two germline ends. The CDR3 DNA sequence: TGTGCCACCAGCAGAGATCTGGCCTCCAGGTTCTACGAGCAGTACTTC. Translation: CATSRDLASRFYEQYF.

In its sample, this clonotype was seen many times. The V call is TRBV11-3, the J call TRBJ1-1; perhaps TRBD1 as D (5 bases). Germline V gene lookup returns CDR1 SGHNT and CDR2 YENEEA. CDR3 length equals 13 residues. V was clipped by 3 bases and J by 4 bases, with 9 bases between them. The CDR3 loop reads CASSLAGPTEAFF. CDR3 coding DNA: TGTGCCAGCAGCTTGGCAGGGCCCACTGAAGCTTTCTTT.

The chain uses TRBV7-9 and TRBJ2-7, with TRBD2 matching 13 bases. Germline CDR1 SEHNR, CDR2 FQNEAQ (reference sequence). V dropped 5 bases and J dropped 2; count of bases not matched to a gene: 12. The CDR3 has 18 amino acids. The CDR3 loop is CASSTTTSGRSNTYEQYF. In nucleotides, the CDR3 is TGTGCCAGCAGCACGACGACTAGCGGGAGGTCCAACACCTACGAGCAGTACTTC.

The genes are TRBV5-1 and TRBJ1-1, with D perhaps matching TRBD1 (5 bases). The germline CDR1 and CDR2 sequences are SGHRS and YFSETQ. This CDR3 spans 15 amino acids. V lost 3 bases to trimming and J lost 5 bases, with 17 bases between them. In nucleotides, the CDR3 is TGCGCCAGCAGCTGGGGGGACGGGGGTTTGACTGAAGCTTTCTTT. Amino acid sequence: CASSWGDGGLTEAFF.

This clonotype has a count of ten or more. V usage is TRBV4-3 and J usage is TRBJ1-5; weak D call: TRBD1 (5 bases). The CDR3 has 15 amino acids. Germline CDR1 LGHNA, CDR2 YSLEER. Trimming removed 5 bases from V and 2 bases from J, with 13 bases in between. CDR3 DNA: TGCGCCAGCAGCGAAAAACAAGGGGGCAATCAGCCCCAGCATTTT. Protein: CASSEKQGGNQPQHF.

The V and J genes are TRBV5-5 and TRBJ1-2, with a tentative D call TRBD1 (5 bases). The ends were cut back, 4 bases at V and 6 bases at J, with 25 bases in the middle. Germline V gives CDR1 SGHKS, CDR2 YYEKEE (reference sequence). The CDR3 runs 17 residues. CDR3 in DNA: TGTGCCAGCAGCCCTCGTAAGGGGCAGGGTTATTCGCATGGCTACACCTTC. Protein: CASSPRKGQGYSHGYTF.

Only a few counts were recorded for this clonotype. This chain links TRBV27 with TRBJ2-2; 7 bases line up with TRBD1. The V and J ends lost 6 bases and 3 bases, in that order; junction bases with no gene match: 4. CDR3 length: 14 amino acids. Germline lookup yields CDR1 MNHEY and CDR2 SMNVEV (reference sequence). The CDR3 loop reads CASRPTGDTGELFF. CDR3 coding DNA: TGTGCCAGCAGGCCCACAGGGGACACCGGGGAGCTGTTTTTT.

This clonotype was counted at least ten times. This sequence joins TRBV4-2 and TRBJ2-7, with 9 bases identical to TRBD2. This CDR3 is built from 15 residues. CDR1 is LGHNA and CDR2 is YNFKEQ in the germline V gene. V was pared by 0 bases and J by 6 bases, with 6 bases of the junction left unmatched. The CDR3 nucleotides read TGTGCCAGCAGCCAAGATCGGCGGGAGGGGGGCGAGCAGTACTTC. Its translation is CASSQDRREGGEQYF.

The chain joins TRBV20-1 to TRBJ1-2; no definite D call. The CDR3 runs 12 residues. Trimming pared 3 bases from V and 6 bases from J, leaving 11 bases between. Germline V gene data show CDR1 as DFQATT and CDR2 as SNEGSKA (reference sequence). The CDR3 nucleotides are TGCAGTGCTAGCAGATGGCTCGATGGCTACACCTTC. Protein product: CSASRWLDGYTF.

This clonotype showed up many times. The V and J genes are TRBV20-1 and TRBJ2-7; TRBD2 aligns across 9 bases. Germline CDR1 and CDR2: DFQATT and SNEGSKA (reference sequence). This CDR3 comprises 15 residues. J gave up 6 bases and V 5 bases, and 14 bases lay outside the gene matches. The CDR3 protein is CSAPPRLAGPGEQYF. The DNA for the CDR3 is TGCAGTGCTCCCCCTAGGCTAGCGGGACCGGGCGAGCAGTACTTC.

This clonotype was detected only a few times. The conserved final phenylalanine or tryptophan is absent from the CDR3, which likely points to a read error. It is unclear where the CDR3 begins or ends on the DNA, so no DNA is shown, and the CDR3 is as TCRdb lists it. The chain employs TRBV20-1 and TRBJ1-1. CDR1 is DFQATT, CDR2 SNEGSKA, per germline (reference sequence). The CDR3 spans 9 amino acids, including both terminal residues. The CDR3 sequence is CSARAAETY.

With respect to this clonotype: This likely comes from a read error, as the CDR3 has no conserved phenylalanine or tryptophan at its end. The rearrangement links TRBV20-1 to TRBJ1-2, with D hard to call. The J call could be wrong; TRBJ2-6 is a better fit for the DNA end. In germline, CDR1 is DFQATT, CDR2 SNEGSKA (reference sequence). The CDR3 extends over 8 amino acids. CDR3 bases: TGCAGTGCTAGAGATCTGACTAGC. Amino acid sequence: CSARDLTS.

This clonotype was seen only a few times. The chain is built from TRBV2 and TRBJ1-5; unclear D gene. This CDR3 comprises 14 residues. With 4 bases removed from V and 14 bases from J, the gap between germline ends came to 21 bases. CDR1 and CDR2 (germline): SNHLY, FYNNEI. The CDR3 sequence is CASSVGREASYEHF. DNA for the CDR3: TGTGCCAGCAGTGTAGGGCGGGAGGCCAGCTACGAGCATTTT.

This clonotype was recorded many times. V usage is TRBV6-5 and J usage is TRBJ2-7, with 9 nucleotides matching TRBD2. V lost 3 bases to trimming and J lost 6 bases; unmatched junction nucleotides: 6. Looked up from germline, CDR1 is MNHEY and CDR2 is SVGAGI. This CDR3 region has 14 residues. CDR3 in DNA: TGTGCCAGCAGTTATCGGGCGGGAGGGCTCGAGCAGTACTTC. This translates into CASSYRAGGLEQYF.

This chain uses TRBV19 with TRBJ2-7; D possibly corresponds to TRBD1 (5 bases). CDR1 is LNHDA and CDR2 is SQIVND in the germline V gene (reference sequence). This CDR3 has 12 residues. The CDR3 spells CASDSPLYEQYF. The CDR3 DNA follows: TGTGCTAGTGACAGCCCCCTCTACGAGCAGTACTTC. Full variable domain (rest looked up from reference TRBV19 and TRBJ2-7): DGGITQSPKYLFRKEGQNVTLSCEQNLNHDAMYWYRQDPGQGLRLIYYSQIVNDFQKGDIAEGYSVSREKKESFPLTVTSAQKNPTAFYLCASDSPLYEQYFGPGTRLTVT.

The chain employs TRBV10-3 and TRBJ2-7; D gene ambiguous. The end of the DNA aligns better with TRBJ2-1, so the J call may be wrong. Germline CDR1 is ENHRY and CDR2 is SYGVKD. The CDR3 contains 15 residues. CDR3 nucleotide sequence: TGTGCCATCAGTGAGTCGAAGAGTCTAAACAATGAGCAGTTCTTC. This encodes CAISESKSLNNEQFF.

This chain joins TRBV7-2 and TRBJ2-7, with 7 positions matching TRBD1. Trimming at V came to 5 bases and at J to 2 bases, leaving 12 bases not matched to a gene. The CDR3 runs to 16 residues. From germline, CDR1 is SGHTA and CDR2 FQGNSA. The CDR3 region has the DNA TGTGCCAGCAGCCTAAGAGGGGGCGGACGAGCCTACGAGCAGTACTTC. It translates to CASSLRGGGRAYEQYF.

CDR3 DNA sequence: TGCAGTGCTAGTTCCTCTCGACAGGGGTCAGCTAACTATGGCTACACCTTC. Translation gives CSASSSRQGSANYGYTF. The V call is TRBV20-1, the J call TRBJ1-2, with 8 bases identical to TRBD1. Germline V gene lookup returns CDR1 DFQATT and CDR2 SNEGSKA (reference sequence). This CDR3 has 17 residues. The V and J ends lost 3 bases and 0 bases, in that order; junction bases with no gene match: 12.

The chain carries TRBV6-5 and TRBJ2-3; 10 bases fit TRBD2. CDR1 MNHEY and CDR2 SVGAGI come from the germline V gene. Germline trimming cut 4 bases from V and 2 bases from J; bases unmatched to any gene: 3. This CDR3 comprises 15 residues. The CDR3 bases are TGTGCCAGCAGTTCCCTAGCGGGGGTCACAGATACGCAGTATTTT. Amino acid sequence: CASSSLAGVTDTQYF.

The V call is TRBV29-1, the J call TRBJ2-7, with 9 bases that match TRBD2. Germline CDR1 SQVTM, CDR2 ANQGSEA. This CDR3 comprises 13 residues. In DNA form, the CDR3 reads TGCAGACTAGAGCTAGCGGGACCCTACGAGCAGTACTTC. It is translated as CRLELAGPYEQYF.